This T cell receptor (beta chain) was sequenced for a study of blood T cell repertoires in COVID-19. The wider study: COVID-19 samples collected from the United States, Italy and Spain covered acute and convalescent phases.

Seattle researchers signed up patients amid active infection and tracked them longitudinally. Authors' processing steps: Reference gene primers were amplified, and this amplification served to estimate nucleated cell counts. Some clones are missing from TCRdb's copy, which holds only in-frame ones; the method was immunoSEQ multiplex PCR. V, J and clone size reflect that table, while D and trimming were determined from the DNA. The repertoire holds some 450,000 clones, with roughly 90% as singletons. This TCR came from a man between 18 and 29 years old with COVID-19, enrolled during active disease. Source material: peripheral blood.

CDR3 loop: CASSFTGQGREQYF. The CDR3 nucleotides read TGTGCCAGCAGTTTTACCGGACAGGGTCGCGAGCAGTACTTC. This rearrangement joins TRBV6-5 to TRBJ2-7, with TRBD1 matching 8 bases. CDR3 size: 14 residues. CDR1 is MNHEY, CDR2 SVGAGI, per germline. With V trimmed by 4 bases and J by 6 bases, 8 bases remained unmatched.